The sequence of this T cell receptor (beta chain) was determined in a study of T cells in localized non-small cell lung cancer. Overall study results and limits: Of the tissues analyzed, uninvolved adjacent lung showed maximal T cell clonality, greater than tumor. Within adjacent lung there appeared a median about 54 of the top 100 tumor clones.

This clone occurred a few times. Its antigen is not identified. Some clones are missing from TCRdb's copy, which holds only in-frame ones; the method was immunoSEQ multiplex PCR. The data hold over a thousand clones, with roughly 23% observed a single time. The CDR3 spans 15 residues. Looked up from germline, CDR1 is SGHNT and CDR2 is YENEEA. The trim removed 6 bases at V and 2 bases at J, leaving 9 bases unmatched. This chain uses TRBV11-3 with TRBJ1-2, with TRBD1 identical over 7 bases. The material was lung tumor tissue, obtained before any cancer treatment. The TCR comes from a woman aged 40 to 75 with stage I lung adenocarcinoma. DNA for the CDR3: TGTGCCAGCAGACCTACCGGGACAGCAAACTATGGCTACACCTTC. It yields the protein CASRPTGTANYGYTF.